These 23 T cell receptor beta chains were all obtained from the same sample, sequenced in a study of early stage breast cancer tumors. Produced via immunoSEQ multiplex PCR; TCRdb's table is partial and in-frame only. The data contain some 5,000 clones, approximately 70% of them singletons. Sequences were obtained from normal breast tissue next to the tumor. Receptors were obtained from a person in their sixties with breast cancer.

This chain joins TRBV9 and TRBJ2-3, with D perhaps TRBD1 (5 bases). The length of the CDR3 is 15 residues. The V end lost 0 bases, the J end lost 6 bases, and 14 bases lay between the germline ends. CDR1 is SGDLS, CDR2 YYNGEE, per germline. The CDR3 spells CASSVVGPAGDTQYF. The CDR3 region has the DNA TGTGCCAGCAGCGTAGTGGGCCCCGCAGGGGATACGCAGTATTTT. The variable domain in full, with the rest retrieved from reference TRBV9 and TRBJ2-3, is DSGVTQTPKHLITATGQRVTLRCSPRSGDLSVYWYQQSLDQGLQFLIQYYNGEERAKGNILERFSAQQFPDLHSELNLSSLELGDSALYFCASSVVGPAGDTQYFGPGTRLTVL.

The chain employs TRBV5-1 and TRBJ2-1; 7 nucleotides align to TRBD1. Germline CDR1 reads SGHRS; CDR2 reads YFSETQ. The CDR3 sequence is 12 residues long. Unmatched junction bases numbered 5, after V lost 5 bases and J lost 9 bases. CDR3 sequence (DNA): TGCGCCAGCAGGAATCCAGGGGGTGAGCAGTTCTTC. It yields the protein CASRNPGGEQFF.

This chain uses TRBV5-1 with TRBJ2-2; 8 nucleotides agree with TRBD1. The CDR3 sequence is 15 residues long. CDR1 is SGHRS and CDR2 is YFSETQ in the germline V gene. V lost 2 bases to trimming and J lost 1 base; unmatched junction nucleotides: 1. DNA of the CDR3: TGCGCCAGCAGCTTAACAGGGGGGAACACCGGGGAGCTGTTTTTT. It specifies CASSLTGGNTGELFF.

This chain joins TRBV19 and TRBJ1-4; D is ambiguous. This CDR3 comprises 19 residues. Deletions cut 5 bases from V and 0 bases from J, with 22 bases between. Germline V gene sequence: CDR1 LNHDA, CDR2 SQIVND (reference sequence). The CDR3 sequence is CASSQAPRGFTATNEKLFF. CDR3 sequence (DNA): TGTGCCAGTAGTCAGGCGCCCCGCGGATTTACTGCAACTAATGAAAAACTGTTTTTT.

The rearrangement links TRBV5-6 to TRBJ1-4; D is perhaps TRBD1 (5 bases). The CDR3 is 15 amino acids. Per germline, CDR1 SGHDT and CDR2 YYEEEE. V gave up 4 bases and J gave up 7 bases, with 17 bases separating them. CDR3 sequence (DNA): TGTGCCAGCAGCCCTAGGAGGAGGGGAGTTGAAAAACTGTTTTTT. It specifies CASSPRRRGVEKLFF.

The chain joins TRBV29-1 to TRBJ1-2, with TRBD1 as a possible D gene (6 bases). CDR1 and CDR2 from the germline V gene are SQVTM and ANQGSEA. This CDR3 comprises 13 residues. The CDR3 reads CSIAQDSQGGYTF. In DNA, the CDR3 is TGCTCAATTGCCCAGGACAGTCAAGGGGGCTACACCTTC. Based on the CDR3 plus reference TRBV29-1 and TRBJ1-2, the full variable domain is SAVISQKPSRDICQRGTSLTIQCQVDSQVTMMFWYRQQPGQSLTLIATANQGSEATYESGFVIDKFPISRPNLTFSTLTVSNMSPEDSSIYLCSIAQDSQGGYTFGSGTRLTVV.

The chain joins TRBV9 to TRBJ2-4; TRBD1 agrees at 9 bases. Germline values: CDR1 SGDLS, CDR2 YYNGEE. Unmatched junction bases numbered 16, after V lost 0 bases and J lost 0 bases. There are 21 residues in the CDR3. CDR3 sequence: CASSVGLRSGQGILAKNIQYF. The CDR3 region has the DNA TGTGCCAGCAGCGTAGGCCTCCGCTCTGGACAGGGGATACTAGCCAAAAACATTCAGTACTTC.

This clone was counted between two and nine times. The chain joins TRBV7-8 to TRBJ2-7; D unclear. V lost 4 bases and J lost 6, with 19 bases in between. The CDR3 is 15 amino acids. Germline lookup yields CDR1 SGHVS and CDR2 FQNEAQ. CDR3 DNA: TGTGCCAGCAGCTCCCGAAACCTGCCCTCGGGCGAGCAGTACTTC. Protein sequence: CASSSRNLPSGEQYF.

The chain is built from TRBV2 and TRBJ2-1; 9 nucleotides agree with TRBD1. J was trimmed by 4 bases and V by 11 bases; bases with no gene match: 6. The CDR3 consists of 13 residues. Germline CDR1 SNHLY, CDR2 FYNNEI. Written as DNA, the CDR3 is TGTGCCGGGAGACAGGGGGGATACAATGAGCAGTTCTTC. Translating gives CAGRQGGYNEQFF.

This chain uses TRBV28 with TRBJ2-7; D uncertain. The V gene's germline CDR1 is MDHEN and CDR2 SYDVKM. The length of the CDR3 is 8 residues. Trimming removed 8 bases from V and 9 bases from J, with 5 bases in between. CDR3 DNA sequence: TGTGCCAGCGCGCCGCAGTACTTC. This gives the protein CASAPQYF.

The V gene is TRBV15, the J gene TRBJ2-3; D gene ambiguous. The CDR3 sequence is 13 residues long. The ends were cut back, 6 bases at V and 1 base at J, with 8 bases in the middle. Germline lookup yields CDR1 LNHNV and CDR2 YYDKDF (reference sequence). CDR3 sequence reads: CATRGFGTDTQYF. The CDR3 DNA reads TGTGCCACCAGAGGGTTTGGCACAGATACGCAGTATTTT.

This sequence joins TRBV5-4 and TRBJ2-3; 9 bases are a match to TRBD2. This CDR3 region has 15 residues. The V segment lost 4 bases and the J segment 4 bases; nucleotides outside the gene matches: 7. Germline V gives CDR1 SGHNT, CDR2 YYREEE (reference sequence). The CDR3 region has the DNA TGTGCCAGCAGCGTGCGGCGGGGGGGCCCAGATACGCAGTATTTT. Translation: CASSVRRGGPDTQYF.

The CDR3 DNA reads TGTGCCAGTAGTATACGCGGGAGAGCTTACAATGAGCAGTTCTTC. Protein product: CASSIRGRAYNEQFF. This chain joins TRBV19 and TRBJ2-1; 7 bases agree with TRBD2. Germline V gene lookup returns CDR1 LNHDA and CDR2 SQIVND (reference sequence). The V gene end was trimmed by 2 bases and the J gene end by 4 bases; junction bases not matched to a gene: 5. This CDR3 region has 15 residues.

The chain employs TRBV12-5 and TRBJ2-3, with D unresolved. The CDR3 spans 16 residues. CDR1 is LGHNT, CDR2 FRNRAP, per germline. V was trimmed by 7 bases and J by 7 bases, leaving 24 bases between them. As DNA, the CDR3 is TGTGCTAGTGCCCACGCCCGGGCACTTCCCGTGAATACGCAGTATTTT. Its translation is CASAHARALPVNTQYF.

The chain is built from TRBV30 and TRBJ1-3; possible D gene TRBD1, 5 bases. The V and J ends lost 7 bases and 9 bases respectively, with 19 bases between them. The CDR3 has 13 amino acids. The germline V gene encodes CDR1 GTSNPN and CDR2 SVGIG (reference sequence). CDR3 protein: CASARGSGGTIYF. The CDR3 region has the DNA TGTGCCTCCGCGAGGGGCTCGGGGGGCACCATATATTTT. Together with reference TRBV30 and TRBJ1-3, the CDR3 gives the full variable domain: SQTIHQWPATLVQPVGSPLSLECTVEGTSNPNLYWYRQAAGRGLQLLFYSVGIGQISSEVPQNLSASRPQDRQFILSSKKLLLSDSGFYLCASARGSGGTIYFGEGSWLTVV.

The chain is built from TRBV5-5 and TRBJ2-7; 9 positions match TRBD2. The germline V gene encodes CDR1 SGHKS and CDR2 YYEKEE (reference sequence). The CDR3 is 15 residues long. Unmatched junction bases numbered 5, after V lost 4 bases and J lost 0 bases. The CDR3 protein is CASSRGRGSSYEQYF. The CDR3, as DNA: TGTGCCAGCAGCCGCGGGAGGGGGAGCTCCTACGAGCAGTACTTC.

The chain employs TRBV7-6 and TRBJ1-1; 7 positions agree with TRBD1. This CDR3 is 12 amino acids long. Germline V gene sequence: CDR1 SGHVS, CDR2 FNYEAQ. V shed 5 bases, J shed 7 bases, and the junction held 4 bases outside the gene matches. CDR3 sequence (DNA): TGTGCCAGCAGCGACTGGACAGGTGAAGCTTTCTTT. Residues: CASSDWTGEAFF.

The chain employs TRBV18 and TRBJ1-5; D gene unclear. This CDR3 region has 13 residues. Trimming shortened V by 6 bases and J by 3 bases, and 9 bases separated the two germline ends. Germline loops: CDR1 KGHSH, CDR2 LQKENI. The CDR3 spells CASSPADNQPQHF. The CDR3 coding sequence is TGTGCCAGCTCCCCGGCAGACAATCAGCCCCAGCATTTT.

The chain is built from TRBV28 and TRBJ2-1, with 7 positions matching TRBD1. The V and J ends lost 5 bases and 6 bases, in that order; junction bases with no gene match: 13. Germline loops: CDR1 MDHEN, CDR2 SYDVKM. The CDR3 spans 16 residues. The CDR3 sequence: CASSQRGQVISNEQFF. The DNA of the CDR3 is TGTGCCAGCAGTCAACGCGGACAGGTAATTAGCAATGAGCAGTTCTTC. The full variable domain, with the rest looked up from reference TRBV28 and TRBJ2-1, is DVKVTQSSRYLVKRTGEKVFLECVQDMDHENMFWYRQDPGLGLRLIYFSYDVKMKEKGDIPEGYSVSREKKERFSLILESASTNQTSMYLCASSQRGQVISNEQFFGPGTRLTVL.

Note on this clone: Other DNA sequences within the sample encode an identical CDR3. This chain joins TRBV18 and TRBJ2-7, with D tentatively TRBD2 (5 bases). This CDR3 has 13 amino acids. The V end was cut by 3 bases, the J end by 0 bases, with 6 bases between. Germline V gene data show CDR1 as KGHSH and CDR2 as LQKENI. CDR3 region: CASSPGSSYEQYF. The DNA of the CDR3 is TGTGCCAGCTCACCGGGGAGCTCCTACGAGCAGTACTTC.

The V call is TRBV5-1, the J call TRBJ2-5; possibly TRBD2 for D (5 bases). With 2 bases removed from V and 0 bases from J, the gap between germline ends came to 5 bases. In germline, CDR1 is SGHRS, CDR2 YFSETQ. The CDR3 has 13 residues. This chain's CDR3 is CASSFGNQETQYF. CDR3 DNA sequence: TGCGCCAGCAGCTTCGGGAACCAAGAGACCCAGTACTTC.

The gene calls are TRBV6-6 and TRBJ2-1; the D gene could be TRBD1 or TRBD2 (6 bases each). The CDR3 runs 13 residues. V dropped 6 bases and J dropped 10 bases, with 16 bases sitting between them. Germline V gene lookup returns CDR1 MNHNY and CDR2 SVGAGI (reference sequence). DNA of the CDR3: TGTGCCAGCAGCCCCTCAGGGGCGGGGGAGCAGTTCTTC. It encodes CASSPSGAGEQFF.

This chain uses TRBV7-2 with TRBJ2-3; TRBD2 is a possible D gene (5 bases). Looked up from germline, CDR1 is SGHTA and CDR2 is FQGNSA. The CDR3 totals 16 residues. Trimming removed 2 bases from V and 4 bases from J, with 16 bases in between. CDR3 residues: CASSLRLGSRADTQYF. The CDR3 coding sequence is TGTGCCAGCAGCTTAAGGTTGGGGAGTAGGGCAGATACGCAGTATTTT.